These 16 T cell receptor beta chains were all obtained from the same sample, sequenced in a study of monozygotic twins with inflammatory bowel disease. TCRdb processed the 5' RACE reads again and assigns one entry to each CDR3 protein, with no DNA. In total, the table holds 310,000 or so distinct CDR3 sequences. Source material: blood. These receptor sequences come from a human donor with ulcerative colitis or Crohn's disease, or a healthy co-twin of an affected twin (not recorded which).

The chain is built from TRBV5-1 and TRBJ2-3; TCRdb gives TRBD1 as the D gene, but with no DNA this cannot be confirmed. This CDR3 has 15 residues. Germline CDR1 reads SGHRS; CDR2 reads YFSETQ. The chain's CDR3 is CASRSSGTTTDTQYF.

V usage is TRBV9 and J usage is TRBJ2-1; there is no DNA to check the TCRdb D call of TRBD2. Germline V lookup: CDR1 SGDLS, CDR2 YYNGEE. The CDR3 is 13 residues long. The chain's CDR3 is CASSTVSSGEQFF.

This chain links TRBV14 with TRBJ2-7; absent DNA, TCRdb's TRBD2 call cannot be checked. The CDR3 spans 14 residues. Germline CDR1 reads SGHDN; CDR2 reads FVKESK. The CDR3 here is CASSQDDISHEQYF.

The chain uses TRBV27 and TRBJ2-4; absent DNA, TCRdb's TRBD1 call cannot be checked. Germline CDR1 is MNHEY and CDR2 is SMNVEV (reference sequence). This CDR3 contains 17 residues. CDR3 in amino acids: CASSAGTGVGAKNIQYF.

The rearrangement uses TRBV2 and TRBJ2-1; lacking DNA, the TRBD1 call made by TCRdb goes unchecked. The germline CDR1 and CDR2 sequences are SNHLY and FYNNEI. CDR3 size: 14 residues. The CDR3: CASSRQGGNNEQFF.

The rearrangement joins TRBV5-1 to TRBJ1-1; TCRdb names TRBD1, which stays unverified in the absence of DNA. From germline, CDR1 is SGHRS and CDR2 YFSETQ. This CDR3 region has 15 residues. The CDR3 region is CASSGGQTMNTEAFF.

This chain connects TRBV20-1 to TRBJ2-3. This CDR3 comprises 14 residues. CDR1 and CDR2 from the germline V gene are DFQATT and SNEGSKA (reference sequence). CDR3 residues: CSARDRGLTDTQYF.

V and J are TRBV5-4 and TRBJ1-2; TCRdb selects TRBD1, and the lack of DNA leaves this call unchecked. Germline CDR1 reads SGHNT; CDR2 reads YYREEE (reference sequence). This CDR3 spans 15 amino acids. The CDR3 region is CASSLGWGTVEGYTF.

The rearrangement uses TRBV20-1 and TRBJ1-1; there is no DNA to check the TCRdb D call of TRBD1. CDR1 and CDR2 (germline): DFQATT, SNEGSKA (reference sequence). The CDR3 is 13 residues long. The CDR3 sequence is CSAKVRGSTEAFF.

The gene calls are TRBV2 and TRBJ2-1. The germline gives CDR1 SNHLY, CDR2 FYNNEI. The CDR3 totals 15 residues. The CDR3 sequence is CASKQNRGYYNEQFF.

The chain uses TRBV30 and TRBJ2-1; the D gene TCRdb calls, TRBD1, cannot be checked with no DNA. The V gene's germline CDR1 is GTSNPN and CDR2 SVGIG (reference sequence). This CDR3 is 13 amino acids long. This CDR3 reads CAWSVVLGGEQFF.

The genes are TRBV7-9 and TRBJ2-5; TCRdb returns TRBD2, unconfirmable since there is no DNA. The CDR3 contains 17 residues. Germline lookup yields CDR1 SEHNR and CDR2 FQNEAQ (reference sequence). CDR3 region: CASSLYRSEGRQETQYF.

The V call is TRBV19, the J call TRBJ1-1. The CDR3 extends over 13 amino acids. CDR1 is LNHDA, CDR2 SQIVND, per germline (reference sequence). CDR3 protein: CASSELKNTEAFF.

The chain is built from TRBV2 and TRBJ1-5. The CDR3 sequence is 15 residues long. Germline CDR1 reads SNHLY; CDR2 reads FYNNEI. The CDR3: CASSETLSNLQPQHF.

This CDR3 reads CASTQASWETQYF. J is TRBJ2-5 and V is TRBV11-2. This CDR3 is 13 amino acids long. CDR1 is SGHAT, CDR2 FQNNGV, per germline.

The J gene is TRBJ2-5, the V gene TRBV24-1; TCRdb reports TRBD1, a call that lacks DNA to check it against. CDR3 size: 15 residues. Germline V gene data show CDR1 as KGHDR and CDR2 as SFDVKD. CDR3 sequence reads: CATSPGTGGQETQYF.